This T cell receptor beta chain was sequenced in a study of T-cell reconstitution after alpha-beta-depleted transplantation in children. Losses at the gene ends were 6 bases for V and 4 bases for J; bases not matched to a gene: 1. Looked up from germline, CDR1 is WSHSY and CDR2 is SAAADI. This CDR3 comprises 13 residues. For TCRbeta, the library was prepared with unique molecular identifiers. Each CDR3 protein gets one entry after TCRdb re-called the PCR reads with MiXCR. The sample consists of 300,000 to 400,000 distinct CDR3 sequences, 15% to 20% of them appearing once. This clonotype was obtained from a male patient aged 2 to 9 who had a stem cell transplant for acute lymphoblastic leukemia, so the T cells may come from the graft donor. Here the sequenced sample was PBMCs, mostly from graft donor cells, taken 360 days after TCRalphabeta/CD19-depleted stem cell transplant. This chain links TRBV10-2 with TRBJ2-7; TRBD2 matches 12 bases. CDR3 in amino acids: CASRLAGGYEQYF. Here the CDR3 DNA reads TGCGCCAGCAGACTAGCGGGAGGATACGAGCAGTACTTC.